The 21 T cell receptor beta chains given below trace back to one sample, sequenced in a study of blood T cell repertoires in COVID-19. Sequenced by immunoSEQ multiplex PCR; TCRdb stores in-frame clones only, minus some. The data hold around 470,000 clones, with roughly 88% observed a single time. Sequencing was performed on PBMCs or T cells enriched from blood (not recorded which). The receptor set was obtained from a man between 18 and 29 years old who had recovered from COVID-19.

The chain carries TRBV18 and TRBJ2-3; 9 bases line up with TRBD2. The CDR3 runs 16 residues. After removal of 3 bases from V and 2 bases from J, the junction contained 6 bases not matched to a gene. Germline CDR1 reads KGHSH; CDR2 reads LQKENI. The CDR3 loop is CASSPAAGGITDTQYF. CDR3 bases: TGTGCCAGCTCACCGGCGGCGGGAGGGATCACAGATACGCAGTATTTT. The full variable domain, with the rest looked up from reference TRBV18 and TRBJ2-3, is NAGVMQNPRHLVRRRGQEARLRCSPMKGHSHVYWYRQLPEEGLKFMVYLQKENIIDESGMPKERFSAEFPKEGPSILRIQQVVRGDSAAYFCASSPAAGGITDTQYFGPGTRLTVL.

Written as DNA, the CDR3 is TGTGCCAGCAGCCTGTCCGGGACACCCGAAGAGAACACTGAAGCTTTCTTT. Translated, it gives CASSLSGTPEENTEAFF. The V and J genes are TRBV28 and TRBJ1-1; tentatively, D is TRBD1 (6 bases). The germline V and J ends were trimmed by 6 bases and 1 base, with 21 bases remaining between them. In germline, CDR1 is MDHEN, CDR2 SYDVKM. The CDR3 spans 17 residues.

The chain uses TRBV19 and TRBJ1-4; weak D call: TRBD1 (6 bases). The V end was cut by 10 bases, the J end by 6 bases, with 15 bases between. In germline, CDR1 is LNHDA, CDR2 SQIVND (reference sequence). The CDR3 totals 13 residues. In nucleotides, the CDR3 is TGTGCCACTACCGTGGGACATGATGAAAAACTGTTTTTT. This sequence encodes CATTVGHDEKLFF.

The V gene is TRBV11-2, the J gene TRBJ2-5; the match to TRBD2 covers 8 bases. CDR1 and CDR2 (germline): SGHAT, FQNNGV. The trim removed 8 bases at V and 3 bases at J, leaving 5 bases unmatched. The CDR3 is 13 amino acids. DNA for the CDR3: TGTGCCAGCGGACTAGCCGGGAAAGAGACCCAGTACTTC. It specifies CASGLAGKETQYF.

The gene calls are TRBV10-2 and TRBJ2-3; 10 bases align to TRBD2. The germline gives CDR1 WSHSY, CDR2 SAAADI. The CDR3 loop spans 16 amino acids. Unmatched junction bases numbered 11, after V lost 3 bases and J lost 8 bases. The chain's CDR3 is CASSDLAGAALGTQYF. CDR3 DNA sequence: TGCGCCAGCAGTGATCTAGCGGGGGCCGCCTTGGGTACGCAGTATTTT.

This chain connects TRBV7-3 to TRBJ1-5; no clear D. V gave up 2 bases and J gave up 1 base, with 9 bases separating them. The CDR3 loop spans 15 amino acids. From germline, CDR1 is SGHTA and CDR2 FQGTGA. The CDR3 DNA reads as TGTGCCAGCAGCTTAGAGGGCAGAAGCAATCAGCCCCAGCATTTT. Encoded protein: CASSLEGRSNQPQHF.

The CDR3 region has the DNA TGTGCCAGCAACGAGGGACAGGGGTACACCGGGGAGCTGTTTTTT. This translates into CASNEGQGYTGELFF. This chain connects TRBV2 to TRBJ2-2, with 10 bases lining up with TRBD1. This CDR3 comprises 15 residues. Per the germline V gene, CDR1 is SNHLY and CDR2 is FYNNEI. Trimming removed 7 bases from V and 3 bases from J; junction bases left unmatched: 5. The whole variable domain, filled in from reference TRBV2 and TRBJ2-2, reads EPEVTQTPSHQVTQMGQEVILRCVPISNHLYFYWYRQILGQKVEFLVSFYNNEISEKSEIFDDQFSVERPDGSNFTLKIRSTKLEDSAMYFCASNEGQGYTGELFFGEGSRLTVL.

The chain recombines TRBV5-4 with TRBJ1-2; TRBD1 agrees at 9 bases. V trimming: 0 bases; J trimming: 4 bases; junction bases outside the gene matches: 4. Per the germline V gene, CDR1 is SGHNT and CDR2 is YYREEE (reference sequence). This CDR3 has 15 residues. CDR3 coding DNA: TGTGCCAGCAGCTTGGGAGGGACAGGGCTCTATGGCTACACCTTC. The encoded protein is CASSLGGTGLYGYTF. The full variable domain, completed using reference TRBV5-4 and TRBJ1-2, is ETGVTQSPTHLIKTRGQQVTLRCSSQSGHNTVSWYQQALGQGPQFIFQYYREEENGRGNFPPRFSGLQFPNYSSELNVNALELDDSALYLCASSLGGTGLYGYTFGSGTRLTVV.

The CDR3 region is CASSEDRVWYEQYF. The CDR3 nucleotides are TGCGCCAGCAGTGAAGACAGGGTGTGGTACGAGCAGTACTTC. The J gene is TRBJ2-7, the V gene TRBV10-2, with 7 positions matching TRBD1. Germline CDR1 is WSHSY and CDR2 is SAAADI. This CDR3 has 14 amino acids. Trimming took 3 bases from V and 4 from J; bases not matched to a gene: 6.

The chain carries TRBV11-2 and TRBJ1-6; TRBD1 agrees at 9 bases. Germline trimming cut 4 bases from V and 9 bases from J; bases unmatched to any gene: 16. The CDR3 sequence is 18 residues long. Germline CDR1 SGHAT, CDR2 FQNNGV. For the CDR3, the DNA is TGTGCCAGCAGCTCCTCGGGTCCGGGACAGGGATTTACTTCACCCCTCCACTTT. Translated: CASSSSGPGQGFTSPLHF.

The V gene is TRBV7-9, the J gene TRBJ1-1, with TRBD1 matching 9 bases. V dropped 1 base and J dropped 2; count of bases not matched to a gene: 14. Germline values: CDR1 SEHNR, CDR2 FQNEAQ (reference sequence). The CDR3 runs to 19 residues. This CDR3 is CASSLESTGTGIGNTEAFF. The DNA for the CDR3 is TGTGCCAGCAGCTTAGAATCCACCGGGACAGGGATCGGAAACACTGAAGCTTTCTTT.

The CDR3 protein is CASIPGQGGENTEAFF. In nucleotides, the CDR3 is TGCGCCAGCATCCCCGGGCAGGGAGGAGAGAACACTGAAGCTTTCTTT. V is TRBV5-1 and J is TRBJ1-1; D might be TRBD1 (5 bases). The CDR3 is made up of 16 amino acids. V lost 6 bases to trimming and J lost 1 base, with 19 bases between them. Germline V gives CDR1 SGHRS, CDR2 YFSETQ.

The chain couples TRBV27 to TRBJ1-1; D may be TRBD1 (5 bases). V dropped 6 bases and J dropped 4 bases, with 15 bases sitting between them. CDR1 MNHEY and CDR2 SMNVEV come from the germline V gene (reference sequence). The CDR3 totals 14 residues. The DNA for the CDR3 is TGTGCCAGCAGCACTCGTGGGGCAAGCACTGAAGCTTTCTTT. Translation gives CASSTRGASTEAFF.

This clone was seen just once. V usage is TRBV5-1 and J usage is TRBJ2-7; a possible D gene is TRBD1 (6 bases). The CDR3 extends over 14 amino acids. Trimming left V 4 bases short and J 4 bases short, with 15 bases between. From germline, CDR1 is SGHRS and CDR2 YFSETQ. The CDR3 protein is CASSLGAGEYEQYF. The CDR3 nucleotides are TGCGCCAGCAGCCTGGGGGCCGGGGAGTACGAGCAGTACTTC.

The CDR3 DNA is TGTGCCAGCAGCTTGGCGGGACAGGGGTCTTCACCCCTCCACTTT. Its translation: CASSLAGQGSSPLHF. V is TRBV5-4 and J is TRBJ1-6; 10 bases map to TRBD1. The junction had 3 bases not matched to a gene; V was cut back by 0 bases and J by 9 bases. Per the germline V gene, CDR1 is SGHNT and CDR2 is YYREEE (reference sequence). The CDR3 loop spans 15 amino acids.

This clone was seen a single time. V gene TRBV15 combines with J gene TRBJ2-5; tentative D call: TRBD2 (5 bases). V was cut by 5 bases and J by 4 bases, with 14 bases left in between. This CDR3 region has 14 residues. Germline-derived CDR1 and CDR2 are LNHNV and YYDKDF (reference sequence). CDR3 amino acids: CATSQVGVGETQYF. For the CDR3, the DNA is TGTGCCACCAGCCAGGTGGGAGTTGGAGAGACCCAGTACTTC.

The chain has TRBV6-4 and TRBJ1-4; 8 bases agree with TRBD1. The germline gives CDR1 MRHNA, CDR2 SNTAGT. The CDR3 loop spans 15 amino acids. J was trimmed by 8 bases and V by 3 bases; bases with no gene match: 8. The CDR3 loop is CASSEPQGGLEKLFF. DNA of the CDR3: TGTGCCAGCAGTGAGCCACAGGGGGGATTAGAAAAACTGTTTTTT.

This chain joins TRBV28 and TRBJ1-1; weak D call: TRBD1 (5 bases). CDR1 MDHEN and CDR2 SYDVKM come from the germline V gene. The CDR3 loop spans 15 amino acids. Trimming shortened V by 2 bases and J by 1 base, and 11 bases separated the two germline ends. The CDR3 here is CASSLGRQGNTEAFF. In DNA form, the CDR3 reads TGTGCCAGCAGTTTAGGACGGCAGGGGAACACTGAAGCTTTCTTT. Using reference TRBV28 and TRBJ1-1 for the parts outside the CDR3, the full variable domain is DVKVTQSSRYLVKRTGEKVFLECVQDMDHENMFWYRQDPGLGLRLIYFSYDVKMKEKGDIPEGYSVSREKKERFSLILESASTNQTSMYLCASSLGRQGNTEAFFGQGTRLTVV.

The V and J genes are TRBV20-1 and TRBJ2-7; D uncertain. CDR3 length equals 11 residues. V was cut by 0 bases and J by 4 bases, with 4 bases left in between. Germline CDR1 is DFQATT and CDR2 is SNEGSKA (reference sequence). The CDR3 DNA reads TGCAGTGCTAGAGATGAGTACGAGCAGTACTTC. Protein: CSARDEYEQYF.

About this clone: At the DNA level, this CDR3 is encoded by other sequences in the same sample as well. The rearrangement uses TRBV19 and TRBJ1-2; D is uncertain. CDR3 length: 13 amino acids. Germline-derived CDR1 and CDR2 are LNHDA and SQIVND (reference sequence). Trimming cost V 5 bases and J 4 bases, with 11 bases left between them. The CDR3 loop reads CASSLTESYGYTF. Written as DNA, the CDR3 is TGTGCCAGTAGTCTCACAGAGAGCTATGGCTACACCTTC.

The genes are TRBV6-5 and TRBJ1-5; 7 positions match TRBD1. Germline CDR1 and CDR2: MNHEY and SVGAGI. The V and J ends lost 8 bases and 4 bases, in that order; junction bases with no gene match: 11. The CDR3 is 15 amino acids. This chain's CDR3 is CASRQGDWVNQPQHF. Here the CDR3 DNA reads TGTGCCAGCCGACAGGGTGATTGGGTTAATCAGCCCCAGCATTTT.